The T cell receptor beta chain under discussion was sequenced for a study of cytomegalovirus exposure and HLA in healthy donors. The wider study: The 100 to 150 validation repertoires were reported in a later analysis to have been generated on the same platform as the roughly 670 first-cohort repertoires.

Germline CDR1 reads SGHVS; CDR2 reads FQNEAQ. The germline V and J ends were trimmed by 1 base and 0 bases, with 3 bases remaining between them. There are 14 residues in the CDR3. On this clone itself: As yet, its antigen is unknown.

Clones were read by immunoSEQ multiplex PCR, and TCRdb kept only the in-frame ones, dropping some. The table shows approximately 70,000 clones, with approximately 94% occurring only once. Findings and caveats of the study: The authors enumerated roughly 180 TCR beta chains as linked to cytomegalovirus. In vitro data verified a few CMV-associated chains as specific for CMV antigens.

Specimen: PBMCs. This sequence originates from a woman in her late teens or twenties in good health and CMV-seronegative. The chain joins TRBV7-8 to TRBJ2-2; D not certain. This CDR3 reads CASSLDSNTGELFF. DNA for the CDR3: TGTGCCAGCAGCTTAGACTCGAACACCGGGGAGCTGTTTTTT.